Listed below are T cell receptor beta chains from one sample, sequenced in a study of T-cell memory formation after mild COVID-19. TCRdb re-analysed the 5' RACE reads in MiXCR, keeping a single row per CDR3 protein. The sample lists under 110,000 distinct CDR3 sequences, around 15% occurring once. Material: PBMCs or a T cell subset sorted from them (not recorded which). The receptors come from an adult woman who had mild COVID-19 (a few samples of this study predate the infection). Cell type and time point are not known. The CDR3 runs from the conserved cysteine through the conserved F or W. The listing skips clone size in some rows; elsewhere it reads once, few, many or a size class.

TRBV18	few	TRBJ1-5	CASSLFRQAEYSNQPQHF
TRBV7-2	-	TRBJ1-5	CASSLAAGVINQPQHF
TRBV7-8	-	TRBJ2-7	CASSLSTGVPSEQYF
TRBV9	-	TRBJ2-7	CASSVDHNEQYF
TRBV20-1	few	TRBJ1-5	CSARTGNQPQHF
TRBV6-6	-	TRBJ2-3	CASSYPAWNGGAYDTDTQYF
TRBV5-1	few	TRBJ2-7	CASSDGTHSYEQYF
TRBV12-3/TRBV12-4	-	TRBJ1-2	CASSITPRGWGGYTF
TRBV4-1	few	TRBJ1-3	CASSQDIETITIYF
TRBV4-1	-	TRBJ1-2	CASSQAPASPYGYTF
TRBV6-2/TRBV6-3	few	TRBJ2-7	CASSPRGSYEQYF
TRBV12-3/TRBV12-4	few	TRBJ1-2	CASSFPSNYGYTF
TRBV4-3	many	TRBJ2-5	CASSQDGGIETQYF
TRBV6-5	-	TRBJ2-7	CDSGGPAYEQYF
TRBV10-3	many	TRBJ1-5	CAISESNQPQHF
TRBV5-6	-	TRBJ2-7	CASSFGTDSYEQYF
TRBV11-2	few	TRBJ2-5	CASSLLQPGRMQETQYF
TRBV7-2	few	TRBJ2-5	CASSSNPDGRPQETQYF
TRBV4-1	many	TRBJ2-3	CASSQDRSRSTDTQYF
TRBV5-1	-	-	CASSRSLAGAHNEQFF
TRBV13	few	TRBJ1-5	CASSLGPDQPQHF
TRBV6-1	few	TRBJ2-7	CASSGGELPYEQYF
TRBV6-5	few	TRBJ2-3	CASKADLGTDTQYF
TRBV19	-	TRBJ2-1	CASSMGVSYNEQFF
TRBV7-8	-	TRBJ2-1	CASSPPGLAGAQQFF
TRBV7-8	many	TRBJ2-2	CASSLPGELFF
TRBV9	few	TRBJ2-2	CASSVALGTGELFF
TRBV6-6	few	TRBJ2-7	CASTRLAGGYEQYF
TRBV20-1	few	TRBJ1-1	CRPLTGMDTEAFF
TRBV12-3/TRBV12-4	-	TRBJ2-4	CASNGQGIAKNIQYF
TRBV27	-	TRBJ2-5	CASSSFSQETQYF
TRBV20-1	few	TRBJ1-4	CSARASRQGLNEKLFF
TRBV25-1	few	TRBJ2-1	CASSFQGWDNEQFF
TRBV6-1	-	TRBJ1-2	CASSEPRTQAYGYTF
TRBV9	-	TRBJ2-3	CASSVTGTSGFTDTQYF
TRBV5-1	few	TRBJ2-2	CASSNRTSGHPGAGELFF
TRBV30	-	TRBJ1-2	CAWGALGRPDGYTF
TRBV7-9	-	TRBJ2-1	CASSQSVREGYNEQFF
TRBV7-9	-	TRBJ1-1	CANRFHSNTEAFF
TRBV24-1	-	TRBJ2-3	CATSDPRLAGGPTDTQYF
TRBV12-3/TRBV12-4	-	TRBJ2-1	CASSEGGVNNEQFF
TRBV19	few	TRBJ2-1	CASSIAASGSYNEQFF
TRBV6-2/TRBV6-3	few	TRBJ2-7	CASSYRRAGRSYEQYF
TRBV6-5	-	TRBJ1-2	CASSKRDGYGYTF
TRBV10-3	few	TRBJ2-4	CAISEPGAVDIQYF
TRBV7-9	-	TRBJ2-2	CASSLASHTGELFF